This T cell receptor (beta chain) was retrieved from a study of T cells after somatic rescue of genetic block. The CDR3 is 14 amino acids. Germline CDR1 is SGHTA and CDR2 is FQGTGA. Germline trimming cut 4 bases from V and 12 bases from J; bases unmatched to any gene: 13. Generated by immunoSEQ multiplex PCR, the TCRdb table keeps only in-frame clones and is missing some. Here the sample spans 9,500 to 14,000 clones, 78% being singletons. The V and J genes are TRBV7-3 and TRBJ1-1; TRBD1 matches 8 bases. The specimen was peripheral blood mononuclear cells (PBMCs). The TCR comes from a boy aged 5 to 17. CDR3 DNA sequence: TGTGCCAGCAGCTCCATGGGGGCAGGGGGCGAAACTTTCTTT. As protein: CASSSMGAGGETFF. The full variable domain, its missing parts supplied by reference TRBV7-3 and TRBJ1-1, is GAGVSQTPSNKVTEKGKYVELRCDPISGHTALYWYRQSLGQGPEFLIYFQGTGAADDSGLPNDRFFAVRPEGSVSTLKIQRTERGDSAVYLCASSSMGAGGETFFGQGTRLTVV.